The 8 T cell receptor beta chains reported below all come from one sample, sequenced in a study of T cell responses to AZD1222 COVID-19 vaccine. Repertoires were generated with immunoSEQ multiplex PCR, while TCRdb's copy carries only in-frame clones and drops some. This table holds 110,000 to 150,000 clones, roughly 91% found once. The starting material was peripheral blood, obtained 28 days after the second AZD1222 dose. These receptors were obtained from an adult who received the AZD1222 COVID-19 vaccine.

This chain joins TRBV19 and TRBJ2-1, with 8 bases matching TRBD2. There are 16 residues in the CDR3. The germline CDR1 and CDR2 sequences are LNHDA and SQIVND (reference sequence). Losses at the gene ends were 1 base for V and 4 bases for J; bases not matched to a gene: 6. The CDR3 loop reads CASSIAFSGKYNEQFF. DNA for the CDR3: TGTGCCAGTAGTATAGCTTTTAGCGGGAAGTACAATGAGCAGTTCTTC.

The chain has TRBV9 and TRBJ2-2; perhaps TRBD2 as D (6 bases). CDR1 is SGDLS and CDR2 is YYNGEE in the germline V gene. V was clipped by 2 bases and J by 1 base, with 9 bases between them. This CDR3 has 15 residues. This CDR3 reads CASSVLSGNTGELFF. Here the CDR3 DNA reads TGTGCCAGCAGCGTTCTTAGCGGGAACACCGGGGAGCTGTTTTTT.

The chain joins TRBV10-3 to TRBJ2-1, with D possibly being TRBD1 (6 bases). Per germline, CDR1 ENHRY and CDR2 SYGVKD. Between the trimmed V and J ends, which lost 10 bases and 7 bases, there was a span of 14 bases. The CDR3 sequence is 12 residues long. CDR3 amino acids: CATAEQGNEQFF. CDR3 nucleotide sequence: TGTGCCACCGCGGAACAGGGTAATGAGCAGTTCTTC.

This clone was picked up one time. CDR3 coding DNA: TGTGCCAGTAGGGCAGGCCATAAGGACGCTGAAGCTTTCTTT. Translating it yields CASRAGHKDAEAFF. The rearrangement links TRBV19 to TRBJ1-1, with no clear D. Germline V gene data show CDR1 as LNHDA and CDR2 as SQIVND (reference sequence). The CDR3 has 14 residues. Trimming cost V 6 bases and J 6 bases, with 17 bases left between them.

The J gene is TRBJ2-4, the V gene TRBV30; D gene uncertain. V lost 3 bases and J 3 bases, leaving 9 bases between the germline ends. Per germline, CDR1 GTSNPN and CDR2 SVGIG (reference sequence). There are 13 residues in the CDR3. The CDR3 DNA follows: TGTGCCTGGAGGGATGTGGGCAAAAACATTCAGTACTTC. Protein sequence: CAWRDVGKNIQYF.

The chain combines TRBV10-1 with TRBJ2-2; 12 bases agree with TRBD2. The germline gives CDR1 WNHNN, CDR2 SYGVQD (reference sequence). CDR3 length: 16 residues. J lost 6 bases, V lost 0 bases, and 2 bases had no gene match. The CDR3, as DNA: TGCGCCAGCAGTGAGTCGGGACTAGCGGGTCCCGGGGAGCTGTTTTTT. Residues: CASSESGLAGPGELFF.

The V gene is TRBV28, the J gene TRBJ2-7; 16 nucleotides match TRBD2. V gave up 8 bases and J gave up 4 bases; unmatched junction bases: 11. Per germline, CDR1 MDHEN and CDR2 SYDVKM. The CDR3 totals 17 residues. The CDR3 coding sequence is TGTGCCAGCTTACCCCCGGGACTAGCGGGAGGGCGGTACGAGCAGTACTTC. This sequence encodes CASLPPGLAGGRYEQYF.

V and J are TRBV11-2 and TRBJ2-5; no clear D gene. Germline V lookup: CDR1 SGHAT, CDR2 FQNNGV. This CDR3 comprises 13 residues. Trimming took off 1 base at V and 3 bases at J, with 6 bases between the two ends. The CDR3 is CASSLGLEETQYF. Here the CDR3 DNA reads TGTGCCAGCAGCTTAGGGCTAGAAGAGACCCAGTACTTC.